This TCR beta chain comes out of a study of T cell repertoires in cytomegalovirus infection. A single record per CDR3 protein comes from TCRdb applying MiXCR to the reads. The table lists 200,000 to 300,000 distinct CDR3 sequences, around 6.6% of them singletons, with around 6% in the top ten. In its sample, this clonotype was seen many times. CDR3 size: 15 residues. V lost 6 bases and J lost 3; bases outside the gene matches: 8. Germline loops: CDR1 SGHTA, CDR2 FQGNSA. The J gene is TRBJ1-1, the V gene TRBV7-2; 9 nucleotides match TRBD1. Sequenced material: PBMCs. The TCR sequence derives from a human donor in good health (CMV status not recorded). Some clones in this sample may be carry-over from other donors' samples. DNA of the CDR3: TGTGCCAGCAGAAACCGGGACAGGGCGGACACTGAAGCTTTCTTT. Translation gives CASRNRDRADTEAFF.